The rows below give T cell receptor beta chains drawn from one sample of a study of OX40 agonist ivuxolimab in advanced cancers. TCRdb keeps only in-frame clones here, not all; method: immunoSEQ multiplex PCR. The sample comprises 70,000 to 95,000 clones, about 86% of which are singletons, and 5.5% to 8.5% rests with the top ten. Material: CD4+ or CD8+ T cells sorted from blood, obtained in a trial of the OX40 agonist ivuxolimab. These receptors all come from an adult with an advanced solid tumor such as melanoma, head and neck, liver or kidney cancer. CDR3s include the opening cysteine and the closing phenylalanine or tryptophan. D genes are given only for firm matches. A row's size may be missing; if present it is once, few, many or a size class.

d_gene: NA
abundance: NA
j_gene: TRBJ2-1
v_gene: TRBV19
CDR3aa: CASRSVTKNDNEQFF
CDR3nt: TGTGCCAGTAGGTCCGTCACTAAAAATGACAATGAGCAGTTCTTC

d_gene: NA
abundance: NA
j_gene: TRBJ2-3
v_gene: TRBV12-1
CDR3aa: CASSPRHPGTDTQYF
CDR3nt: TGTGCCAGCAGCCCCCGACACCCGGGGACAGATACGCAGTATTTT

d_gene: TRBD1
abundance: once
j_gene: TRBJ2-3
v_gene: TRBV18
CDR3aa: CASSFGTGTDTQYF
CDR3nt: TGTGCCAGCTCGTTCGGGACAGGGACAGATACGCAGTATTTT

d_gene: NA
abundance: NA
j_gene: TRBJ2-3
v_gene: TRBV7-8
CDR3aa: CASSLGAPTDTQYF
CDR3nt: TGTGCCAGCAGCTTAGGGGCCCCTACAGATACGCAGTATTTT

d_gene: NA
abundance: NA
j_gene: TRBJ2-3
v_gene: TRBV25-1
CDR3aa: CASSEFDGGSTDTQYF
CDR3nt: TGTGCCAGCAGTGAATTTGACGGGGGTAGCACAGATACGCAGTATTTT

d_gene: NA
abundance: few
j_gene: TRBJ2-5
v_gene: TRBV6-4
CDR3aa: CASRNAYF
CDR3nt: TGTGCCAGCAGGAATGCGTACTTC

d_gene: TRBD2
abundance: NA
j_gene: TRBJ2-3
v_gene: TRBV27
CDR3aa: CASSLVAGADTQYF
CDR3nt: TGTGCCAGCAGTTTGGTAGCGGGGGCCGATACGCAGTATTTT

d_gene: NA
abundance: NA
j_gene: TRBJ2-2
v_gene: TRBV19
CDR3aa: CASSPEGGYTGELFF
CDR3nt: TGTGCCAGTAGCCCGGAGGGGGGATACACCGGGGAGCTGTTTTTT

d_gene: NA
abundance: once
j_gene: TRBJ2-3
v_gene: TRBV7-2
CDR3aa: CASSLDSSTDTQYF
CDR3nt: TGTGCCAGCAGCCTCGATTCTAGCACAGATACGCAGTATTTT

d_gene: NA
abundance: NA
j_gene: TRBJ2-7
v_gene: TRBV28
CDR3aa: CASSLVGDGSYEQYF
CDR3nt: TGTGCCAGCAGTCTCGTGGGAGACGGCTCCTACGAGCAGTACTTC

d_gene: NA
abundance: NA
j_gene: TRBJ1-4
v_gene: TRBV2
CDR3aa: CASSEAGGTGEKLFF
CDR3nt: TGTGCCAGCAGTGAAGCTGGGGGTACCGGTGAAAAACTGTTTTTT

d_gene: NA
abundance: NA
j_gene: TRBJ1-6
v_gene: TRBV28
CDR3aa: CASGADNSPLHF
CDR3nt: TGTGCCAGCGGGGCAGATAATTCACCCCTCCACTTT

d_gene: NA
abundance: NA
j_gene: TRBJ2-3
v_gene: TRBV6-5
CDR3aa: CASSYSRELTDTQYF
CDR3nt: TGTGCCAGCAGTTACAGCCGGGAACTCACAGATACGCAGTATTTT

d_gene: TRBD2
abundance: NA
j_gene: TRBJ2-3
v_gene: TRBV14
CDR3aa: CASKTSGRAGDTQYF
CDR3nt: TGTGCCAGCAAGACTAGCGGGAGGGCGGGAGATACGCAGTATTTT

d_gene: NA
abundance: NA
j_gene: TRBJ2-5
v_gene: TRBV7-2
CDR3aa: CASSRLLVLEETQYF
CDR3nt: TGTGCCAGCAGCCGCTTACTAGTGTTGGAAGAGACCCAGTACTTC

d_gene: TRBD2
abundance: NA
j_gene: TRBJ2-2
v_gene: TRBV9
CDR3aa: CASSVGEGWTGELFF
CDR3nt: TGTGCCAGCAGCGTAGGGGAGGGGTGGACCGGGGAGCTGTTTTTT

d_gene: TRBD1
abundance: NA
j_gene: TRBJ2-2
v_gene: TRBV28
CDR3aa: CATPSDRETTGELFF
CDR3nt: TGTGCCACCCCGTCAGACAGGGAGACCACCGGGGAGCTGTTTTTT

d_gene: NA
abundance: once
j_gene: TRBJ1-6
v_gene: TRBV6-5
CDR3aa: CASSYGSERYNSPLHF
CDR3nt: TGTGCCAGCAGTTACGGGAGCGAACGCTATAATTCACCCCTCCACTTT

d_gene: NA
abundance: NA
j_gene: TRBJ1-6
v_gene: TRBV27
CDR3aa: CASSWGGDSPLHF
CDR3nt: TGTGCCAGCAGTTGGGGGGGCGATTCACCCCTCCACTTT

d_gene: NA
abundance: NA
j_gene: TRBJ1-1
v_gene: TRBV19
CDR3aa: CASTSRAFLTEAFF
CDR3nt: TGTGCCAGTACTTCTCGGGCCTTCCTCACTGAAGCTTTCTTT

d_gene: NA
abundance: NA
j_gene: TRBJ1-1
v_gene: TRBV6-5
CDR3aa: CASRLGQTNTEAFF
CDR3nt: TGTGCCAGCAGATTGGGGCAGACCAACACTGAAGCTTTCTTT

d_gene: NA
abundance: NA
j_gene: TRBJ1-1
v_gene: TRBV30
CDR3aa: CAWSQDRLNTEAFF
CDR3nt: TGTGCCTGGAGCCAAGACAGGTTGAACACTGAAGCTTTCTTT

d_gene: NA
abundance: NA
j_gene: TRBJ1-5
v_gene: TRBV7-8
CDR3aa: CASSPGNQPQHF
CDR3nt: TGTGCCAGCAGTCCGGGTAATCAGCCCCAGCATTTT

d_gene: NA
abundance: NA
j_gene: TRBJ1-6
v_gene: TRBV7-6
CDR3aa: CASSSAGFNSPLHF
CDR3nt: TGTGCCAGCAGCTCCGCAGGGTTTAATTCACCCCTCCACTTT

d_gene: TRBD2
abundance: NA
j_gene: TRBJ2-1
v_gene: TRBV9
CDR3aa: CASSVDSGRGEQFF
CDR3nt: TGTGCCAGCAGCGTAGATAGCGGGAGGGGTGAGCAGTTCTTC

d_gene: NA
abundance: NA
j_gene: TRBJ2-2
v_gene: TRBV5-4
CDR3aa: CASTKTGNTGELFF
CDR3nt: TGTGCCAGCACCAAGACGGGGAACACCGGGGAGCTGTTTTTT

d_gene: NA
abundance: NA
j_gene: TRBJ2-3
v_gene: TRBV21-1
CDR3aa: CASSIGLAGGTDTQYF
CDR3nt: TGTGCCAGCAGCATAGGACTAGCGGGGGGCACAGATACGCAGTATTTT

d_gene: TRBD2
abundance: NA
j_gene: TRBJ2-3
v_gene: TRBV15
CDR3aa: CATSSALAGGHDTQYF
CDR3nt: TGTGCCACCAGCTCGGCCTTGGCGGGAGGGCACGATACGCAGTATTTT

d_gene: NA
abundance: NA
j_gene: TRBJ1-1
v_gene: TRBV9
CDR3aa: CASSPVLRNTEAFF
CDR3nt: TGTGCCAGCAGCCCAGTACTCAGGAACACTGAAGCTTTCTTT

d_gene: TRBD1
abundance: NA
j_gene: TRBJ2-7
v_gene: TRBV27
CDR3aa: CASSLRFGRGHEQYF
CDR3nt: TGTGCCAGCAGTTTAAGGTTTGGCAGGGGGCACGAGCAGTACTTC

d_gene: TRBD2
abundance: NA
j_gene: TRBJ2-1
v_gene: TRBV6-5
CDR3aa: CASSLLAGAYNEQFF
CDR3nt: TGTGCCAGCAGTCTCCTAGCGGGGGCCTACAATGAGCAGTTCTTC

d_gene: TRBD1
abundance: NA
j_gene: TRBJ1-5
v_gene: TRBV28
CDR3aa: CASRGQGFSQPQHF
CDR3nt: TGTGCCAGTCGGGGACAGGGGTTCTCTCAGCCCCAGCATTTT

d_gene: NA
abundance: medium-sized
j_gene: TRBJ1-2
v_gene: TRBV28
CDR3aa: CASSPGGGYYGYTF
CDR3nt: TGTGCCAGCAGTCCCGGAGGGGGGTATTATGGCTACACCTTC

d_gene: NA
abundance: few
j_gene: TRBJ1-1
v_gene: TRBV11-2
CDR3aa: CASSLGHRAQGTEAFF
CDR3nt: TGTGCCAGCAGCTTAGGGCACAGGGCCCAGGGGACTGAAGCTTTCTTT

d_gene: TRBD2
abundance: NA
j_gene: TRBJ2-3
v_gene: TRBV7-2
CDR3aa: CASSLATGTSGGGTQYF
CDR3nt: TGTGCCAGCAGCTTAGCAACCGGGACTAGCGGGGGTGGTACGCAGTATTTT

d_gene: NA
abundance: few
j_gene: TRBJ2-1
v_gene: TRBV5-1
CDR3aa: CASSLNSGGLNEQFF
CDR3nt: TGCGCCAGCAGCTTGAATAGTGGGGGCCTTAATGAGCAGTTCTTC

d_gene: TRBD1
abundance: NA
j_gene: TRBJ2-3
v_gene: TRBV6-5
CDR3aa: CASSYSQGARTDTQYF
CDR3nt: TGTGCCAGCAGTTACTCGCAGGGGGCGCGCACAGATACGCAGTATTTT

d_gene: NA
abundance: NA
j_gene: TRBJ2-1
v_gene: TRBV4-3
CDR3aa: CASSHVEGEQFF
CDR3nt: TGCGCCAGCAGCCATGTTGAGGGTGAGCAGTTCTTC

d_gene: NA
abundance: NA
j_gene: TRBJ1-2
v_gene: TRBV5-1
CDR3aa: CASSPSPGQTYGYTF
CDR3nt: TGCGCCAGCAGCCCATCCCCGGGACAAACCTATGGCTACACCTTC

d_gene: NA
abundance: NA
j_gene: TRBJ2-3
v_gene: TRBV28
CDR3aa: CATEIGGSGADTQYF
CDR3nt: TGTGCCACCGAGATTGGGGGTAGCGGTGCAGATACGCAGTATTTT

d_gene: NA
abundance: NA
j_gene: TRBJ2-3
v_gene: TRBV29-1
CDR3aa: CSVPWGFPADTQYF
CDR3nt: TGCAGCGTCCCCTGGGGGTTTCCCGCAGATACGCAGTATTTT

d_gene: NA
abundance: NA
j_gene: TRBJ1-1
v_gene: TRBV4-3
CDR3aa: CASSQDVRATEAFF
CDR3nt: TGCGCCAGCAGCCAAGATGTACGGGCCACTGAAGCTTTCTTT

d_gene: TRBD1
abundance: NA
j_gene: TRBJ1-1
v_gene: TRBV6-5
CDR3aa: CASSYSARGTTEAFF
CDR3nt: TGTGCCAGCAGTTACTCGGCCAGGGGGACCACTGAAGCTTTCTTT

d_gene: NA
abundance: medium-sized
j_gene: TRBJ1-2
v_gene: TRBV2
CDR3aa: CASSQEGRNYGYTF
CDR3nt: TGTGCCAGCAGCCAAGAGGGCAGAAACTATGGCTACACCTTC

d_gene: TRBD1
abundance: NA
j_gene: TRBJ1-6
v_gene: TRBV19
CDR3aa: CASSIGGWDSSPLHF
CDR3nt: TGTGCCAGTAGTATCGGGGGATGGGACAGCTCACCCCTCCACTTT

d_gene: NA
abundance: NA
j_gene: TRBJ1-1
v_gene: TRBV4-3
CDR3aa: CASSQEARGGTEAFF
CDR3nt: TGCGCCAGCAGCCAGGAGGCGAGGGGAGGCACTGAAGCTTTCTTT